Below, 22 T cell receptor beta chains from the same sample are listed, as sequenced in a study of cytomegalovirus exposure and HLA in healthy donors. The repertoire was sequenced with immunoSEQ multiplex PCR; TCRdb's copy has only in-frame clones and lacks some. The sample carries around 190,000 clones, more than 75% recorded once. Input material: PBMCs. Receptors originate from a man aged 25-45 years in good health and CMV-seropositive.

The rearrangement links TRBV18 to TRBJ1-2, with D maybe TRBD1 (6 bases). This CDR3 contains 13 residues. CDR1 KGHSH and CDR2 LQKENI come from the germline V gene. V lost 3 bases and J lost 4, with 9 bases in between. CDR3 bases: TGTGCCAGCTCACCGGACAGCTCCTATGGCTACACCTTC. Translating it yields CASSPDSSYGYTF.

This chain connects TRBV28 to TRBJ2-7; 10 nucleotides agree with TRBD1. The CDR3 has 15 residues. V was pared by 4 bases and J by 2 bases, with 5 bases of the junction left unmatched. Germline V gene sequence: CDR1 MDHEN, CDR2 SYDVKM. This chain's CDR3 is CASSSGGQGPYEQYF. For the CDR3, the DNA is TGTGCCAGCAGTTCGGGGGGACAGGGGCCCTACGAGCAGTACTTC.

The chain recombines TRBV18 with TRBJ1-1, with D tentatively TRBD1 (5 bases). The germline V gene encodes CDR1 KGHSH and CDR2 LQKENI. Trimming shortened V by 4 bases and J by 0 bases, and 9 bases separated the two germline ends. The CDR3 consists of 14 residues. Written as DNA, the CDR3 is TGTGCCAGCTCACTCGACAGCCTGAACACTGAAGCTTTCTTT. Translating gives CASSLDSLNTEAFF.

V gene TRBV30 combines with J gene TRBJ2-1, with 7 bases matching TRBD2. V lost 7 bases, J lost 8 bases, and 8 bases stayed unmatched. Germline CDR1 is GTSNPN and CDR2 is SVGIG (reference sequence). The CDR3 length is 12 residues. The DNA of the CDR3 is TGTGCCTTCAGGACTAGTCCCTATGAGCAGTTCTTC. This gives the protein CAFRTSPYEQFF.

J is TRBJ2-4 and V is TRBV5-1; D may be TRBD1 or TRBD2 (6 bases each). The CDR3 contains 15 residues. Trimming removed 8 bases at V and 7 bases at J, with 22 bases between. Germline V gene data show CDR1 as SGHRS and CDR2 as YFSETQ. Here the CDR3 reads CASALGGRIANIQYF. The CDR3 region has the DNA TGCGCCAGTGCACTCGGGGGCAGAATTGCGAACATTCAGTACTTC. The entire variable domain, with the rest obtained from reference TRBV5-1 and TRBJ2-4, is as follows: KAGVTQTPRYLIKTRGQQVTLSCSPISGHRSVSWYQQTPGQGLQFLFEYFSETQRNKGNFPGRFSGRQFSNSRSEMNVSTLELGDSALYLCASALGGRIANIQYFGAGTRLSVL.

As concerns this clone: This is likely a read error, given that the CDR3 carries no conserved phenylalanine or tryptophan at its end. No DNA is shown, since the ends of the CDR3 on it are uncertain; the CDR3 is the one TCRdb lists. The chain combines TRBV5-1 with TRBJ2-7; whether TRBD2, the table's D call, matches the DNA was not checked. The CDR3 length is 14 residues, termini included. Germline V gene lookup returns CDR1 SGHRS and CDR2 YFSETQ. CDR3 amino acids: CASSIAGGRARILL.

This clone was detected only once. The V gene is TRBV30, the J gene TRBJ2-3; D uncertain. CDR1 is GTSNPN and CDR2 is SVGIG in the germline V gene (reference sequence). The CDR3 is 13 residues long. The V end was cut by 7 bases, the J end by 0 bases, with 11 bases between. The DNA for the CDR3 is TGTGCCTCGTCGGGTGGTAGCACAGATACGCAGTATTTT. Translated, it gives CASSGGSTDTQYF. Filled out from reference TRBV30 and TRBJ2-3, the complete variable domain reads SQTIHQWPATLVQPVGSPLSLECTVEGTSNPNLYWYRQAAGRGLQLLFYSVGIGQISSEVPQNLSASRPQDRQFILSSKKLLLSDSGFYLCASSGGSTDTQYFGPGTRLTVL.

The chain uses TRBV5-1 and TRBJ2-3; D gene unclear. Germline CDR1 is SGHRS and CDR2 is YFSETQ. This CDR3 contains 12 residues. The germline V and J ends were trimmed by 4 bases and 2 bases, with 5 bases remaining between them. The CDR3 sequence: CASSLDTDTQYF. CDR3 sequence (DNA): TGCGCCAGCAGCCTAGACACAGATACGCAGTATTTT.

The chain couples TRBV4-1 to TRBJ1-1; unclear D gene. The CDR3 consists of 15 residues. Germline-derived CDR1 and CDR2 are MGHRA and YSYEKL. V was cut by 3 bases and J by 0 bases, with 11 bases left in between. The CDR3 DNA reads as TGCGCCAGCAGCCAGAAATCAGGATTGAACACTGAAGCTTTCTTT. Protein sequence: CASSQKSGLNTEAFF.

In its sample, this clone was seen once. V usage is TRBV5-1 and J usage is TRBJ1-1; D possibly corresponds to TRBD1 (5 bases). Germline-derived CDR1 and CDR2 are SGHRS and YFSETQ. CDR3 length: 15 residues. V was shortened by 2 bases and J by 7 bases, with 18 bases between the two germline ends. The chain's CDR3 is CASSFDNRAGGEAFF. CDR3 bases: TGCGCCAGCAGCTTTGACAACCGGGCCGGGGGTGAAGCTTTCTTT.

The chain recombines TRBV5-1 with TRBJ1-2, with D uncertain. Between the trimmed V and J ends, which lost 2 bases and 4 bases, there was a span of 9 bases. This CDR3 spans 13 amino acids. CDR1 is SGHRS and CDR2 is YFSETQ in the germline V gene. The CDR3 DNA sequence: TGCGCCAGCAGCTTACACACATCCTATGGCTACACCTTC. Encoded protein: CASSLHTSYGYTF.

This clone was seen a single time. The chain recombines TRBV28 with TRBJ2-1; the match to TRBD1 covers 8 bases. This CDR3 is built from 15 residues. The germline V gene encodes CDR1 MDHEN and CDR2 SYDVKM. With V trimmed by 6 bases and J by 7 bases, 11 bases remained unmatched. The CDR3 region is CASSFGTGSGNEQFF. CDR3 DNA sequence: TGTGCCAGCAGCTTCGGGACAGGATCCGGGAATGAGCAGTTCTTC. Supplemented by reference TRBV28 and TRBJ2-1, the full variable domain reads DVKVTQSSRYLVKRTGEKVFLECVQDMDHENMFWYRQDPGLGLRLIYFSYDVKMKEKGDIPEGYSVSREKKERFSLILESASTNQTSMYLCASSFGTGSGNEQFFGPGTRLTVL.

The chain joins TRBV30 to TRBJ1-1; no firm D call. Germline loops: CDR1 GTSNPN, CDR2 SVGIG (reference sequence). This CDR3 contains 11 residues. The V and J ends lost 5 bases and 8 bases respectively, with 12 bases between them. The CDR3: CAWGQTEEAFF. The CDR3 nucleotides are TGTGCCTGGGGTCAGACGGAAGAAGCTTTCTTT.

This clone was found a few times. The CDR3 reads CASSPNRGDGYTF. The DNA of the CDR3 is TGTGCCAGCAGCCCTAATAGAGGGGATGGCTACACCTTC. This chain connects TRBV7-9 to TRBJ1-2; D possibly corresponds to TRBD1 (5 bases). In germline, CDR1 is SEHNR, CDR2 FQNEAQ (reference sequence). The CDR3 extends over 13 amino acids. V lost 5 bases and J lost 6, with 13 bases in between.

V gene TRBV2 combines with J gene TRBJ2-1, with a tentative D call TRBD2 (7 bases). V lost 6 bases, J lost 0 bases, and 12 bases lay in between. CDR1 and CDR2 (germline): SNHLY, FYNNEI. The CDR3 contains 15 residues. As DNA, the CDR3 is TGTGCCAGCAGGGACAGCGGGGCCTCCTACAATGAGCAGTTCTTC. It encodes CASRDSGASYNEQFF.

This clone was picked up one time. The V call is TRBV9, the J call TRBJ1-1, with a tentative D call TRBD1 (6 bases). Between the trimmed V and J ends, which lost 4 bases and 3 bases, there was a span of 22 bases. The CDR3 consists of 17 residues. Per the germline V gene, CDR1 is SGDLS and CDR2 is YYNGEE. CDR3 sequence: CASSLMGAVSPDTEAFF. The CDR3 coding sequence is TGTGCCAGCAGCCTTATGGGGGCGGTGTCGCCGGACACTGAAGCTTTCTTT. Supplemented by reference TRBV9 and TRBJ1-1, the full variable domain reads DSGVTQTPKHLITATGQRVTLRCSPRSGDLSVYWYQQSLDQGLQFLIQYYNGEERAKGNILERFSAQQFPDLHSELNLSSLELGDSALYFCASSLMGAVSPDTEAFFGQGTRLTVV.

CDR3 region: CASSGEHTEAFF. The CDR3, as DNA: TGTGCCAGCAGTGGGGAGCACACTGAAGCTTTCTTT. This chain joins TRBV27 and TRBJ1-1; unclear D gene. Germline V gene data show CDR1 as MNHEY and CDR2 as SMNVEV (reference sequence). CDR3 size: 12 residues. V lost 5 bases to trimming and J lost 3 bases, with 7 bases between them.

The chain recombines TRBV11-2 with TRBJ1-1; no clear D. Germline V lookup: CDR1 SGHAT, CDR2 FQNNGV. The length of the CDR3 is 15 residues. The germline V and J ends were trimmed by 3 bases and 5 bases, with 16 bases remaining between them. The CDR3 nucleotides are TGTGCCAGCAGCTTTACATCCAGCCAAGGGACTGAAGCTTTCTTT. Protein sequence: CASSFTSSQGTEAFF.

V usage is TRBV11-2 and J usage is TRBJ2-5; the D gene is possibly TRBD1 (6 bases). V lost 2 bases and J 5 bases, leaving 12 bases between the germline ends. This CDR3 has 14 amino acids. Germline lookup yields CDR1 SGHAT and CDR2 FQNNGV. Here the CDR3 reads CASSLWGPGETQYF. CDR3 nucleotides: TGTGCCAGCAGCTTATGGGGGCCCGGGGAGACCCAGTACTTC.

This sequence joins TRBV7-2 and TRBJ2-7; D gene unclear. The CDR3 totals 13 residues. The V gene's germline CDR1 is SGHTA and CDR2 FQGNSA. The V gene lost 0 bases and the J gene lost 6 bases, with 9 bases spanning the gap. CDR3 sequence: CASSLAPTAEQYF. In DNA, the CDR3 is TGTGCCAGCAGCTTAGCCCCTACGGCCGAGCAGTACTTC.

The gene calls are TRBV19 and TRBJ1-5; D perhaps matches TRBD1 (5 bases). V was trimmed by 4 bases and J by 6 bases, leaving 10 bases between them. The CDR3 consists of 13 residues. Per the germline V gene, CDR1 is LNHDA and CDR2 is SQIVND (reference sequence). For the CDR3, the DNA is TGTGCCAGTAGTAGCACAGGCTTTCAGCCCCAGCATTTT. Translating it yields CASSSTGFQPQHF. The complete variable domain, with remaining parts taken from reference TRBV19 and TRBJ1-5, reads DGGITQSPKYLFRKEGQNVTLSCEQNLNHDAMYWYRQDPGQGLRLIYYSQIVNDFQKGDIAEGYSVSREKKESFPLTVTSAQKNPTAFYLCASSSTGFQPQHFGDGTRLSIL.

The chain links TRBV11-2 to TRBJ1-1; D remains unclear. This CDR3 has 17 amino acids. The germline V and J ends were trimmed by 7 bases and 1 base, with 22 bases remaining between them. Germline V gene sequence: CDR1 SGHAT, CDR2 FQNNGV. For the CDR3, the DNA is TGTGCCAGCACCCGATCGCTAGGAGCAGGCCCGAACACTGAAGCTTTCTTT. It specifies CASTRSLGAGPNTEAFF.